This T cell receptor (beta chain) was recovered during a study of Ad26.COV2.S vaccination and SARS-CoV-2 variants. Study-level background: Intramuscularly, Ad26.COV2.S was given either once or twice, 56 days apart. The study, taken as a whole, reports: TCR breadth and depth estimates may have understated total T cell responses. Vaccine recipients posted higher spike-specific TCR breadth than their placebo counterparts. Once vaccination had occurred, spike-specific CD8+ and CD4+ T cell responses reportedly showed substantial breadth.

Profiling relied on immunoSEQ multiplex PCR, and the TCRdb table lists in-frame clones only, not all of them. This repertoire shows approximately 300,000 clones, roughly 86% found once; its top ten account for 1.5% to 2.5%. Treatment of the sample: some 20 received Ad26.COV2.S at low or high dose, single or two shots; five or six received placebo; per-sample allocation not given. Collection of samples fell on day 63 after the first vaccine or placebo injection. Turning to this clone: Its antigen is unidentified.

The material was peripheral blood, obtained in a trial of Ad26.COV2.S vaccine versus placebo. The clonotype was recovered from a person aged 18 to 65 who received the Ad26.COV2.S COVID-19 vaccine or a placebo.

CDR3 DNA: TGCGCCAGCAGCAGGAGCGGGCCCTCCTACGAGCAGTACTTC. Its protein product is CASSRSGPSYEQYF. The chain links TRBV4-3 to TRBJ2-7; D is perhaps TRBD2 (6 bases). CDR3 length equals 14 residues. Germline lookup yields CDR1 LGHNA and CDR2 YSLEER. Deletions cut 5 bases from V and 0 bases from J, with 11 bases between.